This TCR beta chain was identified during a study of liver allograft versus peripheral blood T cells. Study information: Liver transplant recipients had T cell receptor repertoires compared between transplanted liver and peripheral blood.

Relative to its sample, this clonotype is medium-sized. TCRdb analysed the reads with MiXCR anew, one entry per CDR3 protein. This table has more than 9,000 distinct CDR3 sequences, approximately 19% appearing once. This sequence was found in a human patient who had a liver transplant. The graft donor may be the source of some T cells.

The CDR3 DNA reads TGCAGCGTTGAACGGGCGGCTGGGGCCAACGTCCTGACTTTC. Translation: CSVERAAGANVLTF. The rearrangement uses TRBV29-1 and TRBJ2-6, with D hard to call. This CDR3 comprises 14 residues. Germline V gives CDR1 SQVTM, CDR2 ANQGSEA. V was cut by 2 bases and J by 2 bases, with 7 bases left in between.